This entry describes one T cell receptor beta chain. It was with 60 Vbeta and 13 Jbeta primers that the PCR ran. Some clones are missing from TCRdb's copy, which holds only in-frame ones; the method was immunoSEQ multiplex PCR. The sample records about 160,000 clones, around 86% being singletons. CDR1 and CDR2 (germline): SNHLY, FYNNEI. Deletions cut 6 bases from V and 0 bases from J, with 12 bases between. This CDR3 contains 14 residues. This sample stems from a study of cytomegalovirus exposure and HLA in healthy donors. Material: PBMCs. The V call is TRBV2, the J call TRBJ2-7, with TRBD1 as a possible D gene (6 bases). The clonotype was recovered from a girl aged 2-9 years in good health and CMV-seropositive. The CDR3 region has the DNA TGTGCCAGCAGGACCCGGGACACCTCCTACGAGCAGTACTTC. Its protein is CASRTRDTSYEQYF. The full variable domain, with the rest looked up from reference TRBV2 and TRBJ2-7, is EPEVTQTPSHQVTQMGQEVILRCVPISNHLYFYWYRQILGQKVEFLVSFYNNEISEKSEIFDDQFSVERPDGSNFTLKIRSTKLEDSAMYFCASRTRDTSYEQYFGPGTRLTVT.